The sequence of this T cell receptor beta chain was determined in a study of T cells in tuberculosis. Study-level points and caveats: T cells binding CD1B-GMM tetramer weakly possibly escaped the sort.

The CDR3 is 16 amino acids. CDR1 is LGHNA and CDR2 is YNFKEQ in the germline V gene. V was pared by 4 bases and J by 0 bases, with 9 bases of the junction left unmatched. Cells were sorted from thawed PBMC rested overnight and stained with GMM-loaded CD1B tetramer, viability dye and anti-CD3. CD1B tetramers were loaded with Rhodococcus equi-derived C32 glucose monomycolate. PBMC for tetramer sorting were first depleted of CD14-expressing monocytes. Repertoires were generated with immunoSEQ multiplex PCR, while TCRdb's copy carries only in-frame clones and drops some. Found here are 50,000 to 65,000 clones, approximately 91% of them singletons; the top ten hold around a fifth.

Source material: CD1b-GMM tetramer-negative cells sorted from PBMCs. The receptor's source is an adult woman with latent tuberculosis. This chain uses TRBV4-2 with TRBJ2-7; TRBD2 aligns across 7 bases. The CDR3 loop reads CASSPTLADSSYEQYF. The CDR3 DNA reads TGTGCCAGCAGCCCCACCCTAGCGGATAGCTCCTACGAGCAGTACTTC.